The rows below give T cell receptor beta chains drawn from one sample of a study of T cell responses to AZD1222 COVID-19 vaccine. The method was immunoSEQ multiplex PCR; TCRdb's version includes in-frame clones alone and lacks a portion of them. In the table there are tens of thousands of clones, roughly 90% of which are singletons. The specimen comprised peripheral blood, sampled on day 0 of AZD1222 vaccination. The receptors were gathered from an adult in good health. CDR3s include the opening cysteine and the closing phenylalanine or tryptophan.

TRBV15 | 17 | CATSSQGGAGSRNEQFF
TRBV18 | 17 | CASSRPFQGTFDNEQFF
TRBV18 | 16 | CASSPRDRDSYNEQFF
TRBV2 | 15 | CASSEVGQGAYEQYF
TRBV5-8 | 16 | CASTRTGGDSNQPQHF
TRBV18 | 14 | CASSPNRDHSPLHF
TRBV6-6 | 13 | CASSGGSRYEQYF
TRBV27 | 17 | CASSFIDFQGTNEKLFF
TRBV3-1/TRBV3-2 | 13 | CASSPRDSYEQYF
TRBV18 | 13 | CASSPSFTDTQYF
TRBV11-2 | 18 | CASSLDLGLSSYNSPLHF
TRBV5-1 | 15 | CASSGLQGAAGGYTF
TRBV28 | 15 | CASSLGQVSNQPQHF
TRBV5-5 | 15 | CASSLGTGNTGELFF
TRBV7-2 | 12 | CASSRNRGRAFF
TRBV5-6 | 15 | CASSPGVRSYNEQFF
TRBV3-1/TRBV3-2 | 16 | CASSQEPPGSDNEQFF
TRBV20-1 | 15 | CSASTPSDGQETQYF
TRBV7-2 | 14 | CASSPNGGQETQYF
TRBV20-1 | 15 | CSASGVGQGAWEQFF
TRBV7-2 | 18 | CASSLLPGTAISGNTIYF
TRBV19 | 13 | CASSILRDNLQFF
TRBV9 | 15 | CASSSGQTTNEKLFF
TRBV15 | 16 | CATSRDVNRGNQPQHF
TRBV28 | 16 | CASSVGTGANTGELFF
TRBV12-3/TRBV12-4 | 12 | CASSRGGSEAFF
TRBV5-1 | 14 | CASSLPGQVYEQYF
TRBV24-1 | 14 | CATSSAVGNQPQHF
TRBV6-4 | 16 | CASSASGGWGNQPQHF
TRBV7-2 | 15 | CASSLVLGSGNTIYF
TRBV27 | 15 | CASSFPGQGANEQFF
TRBV30 | 15 | CAWSAIRTPLYGYTF
TRBV6-5 | 15 | CASSYDGVRREKLFF
TRBV6-1 | 16 | CASSEVTPAGRRGYTF
TRBV5-1 | 15 | CASSLDRSNTGELFF
TRBV3-1/TRBV3-2 | 13 | CASSHSGRDTQYF
TRBV7-2 | 17 | CASSSGWGESSYNEQFF
TRBV11-3 | 18 | CASTNPRRHREGHYEQYF
TRBV7-9 | 15 | CASSLSGGAGDTQYF
TRBV9 | 13 | CASSVEGYNEQFF
TRBV19 | 12 | CASQGRGETQYF
TRBV19 | 14 | CASSIPAGNTEAFF
TRBV12-3/TRBV12-4 | 12 | CASSLEGYGYTF
TRBV30 | 13 | CAWENRFSYEQYF
TRBV19 | 18 | CASSIGEQQKGRNYGYTF
TRBV19 | 14 | CASSMEQRGNEQFF
TRBV5-1 | 16 | CASSLDGLTSNQPQHF
TRBV6-6 | 14 | CASSSPPSHGEQYF
TRBV9 | 13 | CASSVRGGGELFF
TRBV4-1 | 13 | CASSQDANQPQHF
TRBV28 | 14 | CASSRDSADQPQHF
TRBV7-6 | 15 | CASSLARQGAGEAFF
TRBV5-4 | 15 | CASSLELAGVSEQYF
TRBV6-1 | 17 | CASSEARGGEGGSPLHF
TRBV5-1 | 14 | CASSLSQTSYEQYF